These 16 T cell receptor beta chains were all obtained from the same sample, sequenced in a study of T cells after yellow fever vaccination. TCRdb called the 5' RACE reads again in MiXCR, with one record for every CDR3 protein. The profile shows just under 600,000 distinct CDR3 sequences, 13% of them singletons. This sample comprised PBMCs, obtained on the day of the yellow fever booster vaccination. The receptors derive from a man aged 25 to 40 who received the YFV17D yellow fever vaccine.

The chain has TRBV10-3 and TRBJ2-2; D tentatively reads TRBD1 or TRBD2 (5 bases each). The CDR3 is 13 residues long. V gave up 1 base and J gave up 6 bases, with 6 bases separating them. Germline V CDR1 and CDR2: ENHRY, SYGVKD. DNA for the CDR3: TGTGCCATCAGTGAGTGGGACCCCGGGGAGCTGTTTTTT. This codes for CAISEWDPGELFF.

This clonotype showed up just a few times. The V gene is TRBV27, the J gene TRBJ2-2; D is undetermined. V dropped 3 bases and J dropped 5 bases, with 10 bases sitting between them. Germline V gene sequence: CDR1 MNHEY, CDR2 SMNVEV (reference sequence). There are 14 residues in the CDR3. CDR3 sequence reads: CASSFNPRTGELFF. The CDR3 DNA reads TGTGCCAGCAGTTTCAACCCGAGGACCGGGGAGCTGTTTTTT.

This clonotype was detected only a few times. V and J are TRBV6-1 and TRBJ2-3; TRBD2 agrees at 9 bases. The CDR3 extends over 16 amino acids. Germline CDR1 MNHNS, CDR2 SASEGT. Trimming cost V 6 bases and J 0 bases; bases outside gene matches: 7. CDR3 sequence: CASSPAGGSSTDTQYF. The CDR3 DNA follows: TGTGCCAGCAGCCCAGCGGGGGGCTCTAGCACAGATACGCAGTATTTT.

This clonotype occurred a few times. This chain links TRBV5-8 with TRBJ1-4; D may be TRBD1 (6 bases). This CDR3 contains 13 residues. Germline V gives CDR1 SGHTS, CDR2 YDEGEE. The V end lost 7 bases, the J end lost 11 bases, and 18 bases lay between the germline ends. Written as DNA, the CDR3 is TGTGCCAGCGGCCGGGACACCCTAGGGAAACTGTTTTTT. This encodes CASGRDTLGKLFF.

CDR3 in amino acids: CASSQEFQVKADTQYF. CDR3 in DNA: TGCGCCAGCAGCCAAGAATTCCAGGTTAAGGCAGATACGCAGTATTTT. The rearrangement links TRBV4-3 to TRBJ2-3; D gene unclear. The CDR3 has 16 residues. Germline-derived CDR1 and CDR2 are LGHNA and YSLEER. V dropped 0 bases and J dropped 4 bases, with 14 bases sitting between them.

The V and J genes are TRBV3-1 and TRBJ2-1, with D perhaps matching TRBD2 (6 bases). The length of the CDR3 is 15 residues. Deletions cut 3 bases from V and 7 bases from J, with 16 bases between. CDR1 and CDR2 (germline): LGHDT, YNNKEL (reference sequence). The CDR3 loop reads CASSQEGRRKNEQFF. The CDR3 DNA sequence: TGTGCCAGCAGCCAGGAGGGACGCAGGAAGAATGAGCAGTTCTTC.

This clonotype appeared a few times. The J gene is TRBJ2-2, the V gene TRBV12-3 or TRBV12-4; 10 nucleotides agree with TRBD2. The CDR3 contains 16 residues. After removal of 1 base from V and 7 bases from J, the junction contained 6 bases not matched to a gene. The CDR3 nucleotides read TGTGCCAGCAGTTTAGACCCTAGCGGGAGTTACGGGGAGCTGTTTTTT. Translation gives CASSLDPSGSYGELFF.

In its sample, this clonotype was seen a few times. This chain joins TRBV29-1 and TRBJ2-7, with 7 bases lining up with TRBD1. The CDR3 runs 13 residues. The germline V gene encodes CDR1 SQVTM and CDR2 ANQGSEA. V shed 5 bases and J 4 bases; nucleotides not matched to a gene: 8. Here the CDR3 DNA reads TGCAGCGTTTCCCGGGACAGTGTGTACGAGCAGTACTTC. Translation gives CSVSRDSVYEQYF.

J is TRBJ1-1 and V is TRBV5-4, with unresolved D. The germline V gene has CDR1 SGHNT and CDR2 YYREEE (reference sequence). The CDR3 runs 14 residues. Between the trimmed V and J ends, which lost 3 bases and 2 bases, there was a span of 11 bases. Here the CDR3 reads CASSSPGSNTEAFF. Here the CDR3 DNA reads TGTGCCAGCAGCTCCCCGGGGAGTAACACTGAAGCTTTCTTT. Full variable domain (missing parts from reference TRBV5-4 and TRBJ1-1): ETGVTQSPTHLIKTRGQQVTLRCSSQSGHNTVSWYQQALGQGPQFIFQYYREEENGRGNFPPRFSGLQFPNYSSELNVNALELDDSALYLCASSSPGSNTEAFFGQGTRLTVV.

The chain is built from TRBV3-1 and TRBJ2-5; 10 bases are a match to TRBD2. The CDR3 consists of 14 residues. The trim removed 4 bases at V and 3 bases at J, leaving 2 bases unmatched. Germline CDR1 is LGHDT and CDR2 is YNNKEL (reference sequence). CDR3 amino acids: CASSRGLAEETQYF. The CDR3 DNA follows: TGTGCCAGCAGCCGAGGACTAGCGGAAGAGACCCAGTACTTC.

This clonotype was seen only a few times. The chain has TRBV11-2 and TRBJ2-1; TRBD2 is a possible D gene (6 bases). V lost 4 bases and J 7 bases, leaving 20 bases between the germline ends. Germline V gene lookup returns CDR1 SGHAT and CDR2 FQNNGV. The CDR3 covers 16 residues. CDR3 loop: CASSYALSDGGNEQFF. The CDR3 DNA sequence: TGTGCCAGCAGCTACGCCCTTTCGGACGGGGGAAATGAGCAGTTCTTC.

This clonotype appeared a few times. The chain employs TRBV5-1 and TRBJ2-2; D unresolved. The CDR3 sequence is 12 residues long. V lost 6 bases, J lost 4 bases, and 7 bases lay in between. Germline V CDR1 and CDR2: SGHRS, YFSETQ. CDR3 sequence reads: CASKLTTGELFF. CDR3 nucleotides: TGCGCCAGCAAGTTGACCACCGGGGAGCTGTTTTTT.

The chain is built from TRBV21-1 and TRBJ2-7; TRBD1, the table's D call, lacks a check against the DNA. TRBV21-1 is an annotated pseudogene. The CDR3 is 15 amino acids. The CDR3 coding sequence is TGTGCCAGCAGCACACCGGGACAGGCAGCCTACGAGCAGTACTTC. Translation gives CASSTPGQAAYEQYF.

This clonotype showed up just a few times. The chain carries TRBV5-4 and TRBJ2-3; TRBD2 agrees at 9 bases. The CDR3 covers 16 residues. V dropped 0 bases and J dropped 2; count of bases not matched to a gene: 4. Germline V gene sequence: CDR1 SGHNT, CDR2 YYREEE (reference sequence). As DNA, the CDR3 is TGTGCCAGCAGCTTGGCCGGCGGGAGGGACACAGATACGCAGTATTTT. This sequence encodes CASSLAGGRDTDTQYF. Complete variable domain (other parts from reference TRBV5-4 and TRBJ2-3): ETGVTQSPTHLIKTRGQQVTLRCSSQSGHNTVSWYQQALGQGPQFIFQYYREEENGRGNFPPRFSGLQFPNYSSELNVNALELDDSALYLCASSLAGGRDTDTQYFGPGTRLTVL.

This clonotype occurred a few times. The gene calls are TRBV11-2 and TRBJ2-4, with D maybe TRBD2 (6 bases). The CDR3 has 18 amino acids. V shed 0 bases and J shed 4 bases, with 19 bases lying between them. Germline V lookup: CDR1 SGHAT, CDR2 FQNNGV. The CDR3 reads CASSLEGGGAVKKNIQYF. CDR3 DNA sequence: TGTGCCAGCAGCTTAGAAGGCGGCGGGGCCGTTAAGAAAAACATTCAGTACTTC.

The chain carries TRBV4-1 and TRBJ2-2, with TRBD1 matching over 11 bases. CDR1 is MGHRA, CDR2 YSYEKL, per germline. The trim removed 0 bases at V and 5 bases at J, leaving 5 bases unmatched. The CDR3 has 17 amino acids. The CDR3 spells CASSQDGTGGRTGELFF. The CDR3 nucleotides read TGCGCCAGCAGCCAAGACGGGACAGGGGGTCGGACCGGGGAGCTGTTTTTT.